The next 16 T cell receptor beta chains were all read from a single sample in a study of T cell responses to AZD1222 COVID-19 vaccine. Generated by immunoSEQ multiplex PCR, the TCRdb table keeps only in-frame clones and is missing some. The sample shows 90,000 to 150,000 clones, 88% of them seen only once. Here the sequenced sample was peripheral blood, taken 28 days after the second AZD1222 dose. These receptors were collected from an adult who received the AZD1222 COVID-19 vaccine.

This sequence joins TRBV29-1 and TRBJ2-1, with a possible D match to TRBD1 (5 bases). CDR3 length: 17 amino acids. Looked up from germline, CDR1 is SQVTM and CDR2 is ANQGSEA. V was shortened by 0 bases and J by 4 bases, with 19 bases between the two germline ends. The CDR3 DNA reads TGCAGCGTTGAAGATCTTGACAGAACTAATGGGTACAATGAGCAGTTCTTC. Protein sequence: CSVEDLDRTNGYNEQFF.

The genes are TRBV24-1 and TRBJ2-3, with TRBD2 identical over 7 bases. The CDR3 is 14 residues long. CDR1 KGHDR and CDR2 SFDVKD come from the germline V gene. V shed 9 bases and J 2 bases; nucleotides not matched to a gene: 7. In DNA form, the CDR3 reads TGTGCCACCCGGGGAGGGATCGCCACAGATACGCAGTATTTT. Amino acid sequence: CATRGGIATDTQYF.

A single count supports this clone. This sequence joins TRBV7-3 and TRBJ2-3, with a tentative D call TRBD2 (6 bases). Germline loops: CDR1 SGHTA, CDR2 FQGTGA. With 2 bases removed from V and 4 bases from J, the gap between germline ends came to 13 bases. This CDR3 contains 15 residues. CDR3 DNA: TGTGCCAGCAGCTTACGTTTAGGAGGGGCAGATACGCAGTATTTT. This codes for CASSLRLGGADTQYF.

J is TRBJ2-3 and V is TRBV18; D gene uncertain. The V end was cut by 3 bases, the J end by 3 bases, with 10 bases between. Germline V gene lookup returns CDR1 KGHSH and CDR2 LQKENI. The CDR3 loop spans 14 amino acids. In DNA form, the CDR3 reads TGTGCCAGCTCACCTGGTCAGGTAACAGATACGCAGTATTTT. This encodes CASSPGQVTDTQYF. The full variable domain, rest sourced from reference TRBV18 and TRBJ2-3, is NAGVMQNPRHLVRRRGQEARLRCSPMKGHSHVYWYRQLPEEGLKFMVYLQKENIIDESGMPKERFSAEFPKEGPSILRIQQVVRGDSAAYFCASSPGQVTDTQYFGPGTRLTVL.

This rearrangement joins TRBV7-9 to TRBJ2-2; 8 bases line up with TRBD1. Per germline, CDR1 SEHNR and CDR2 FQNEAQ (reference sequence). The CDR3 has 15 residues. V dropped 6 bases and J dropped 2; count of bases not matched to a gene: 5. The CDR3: CASRITGGNTGELFF. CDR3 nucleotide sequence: TGTGCCAGCAGAATCACAGGGGGTAACACCGGGGAGCTGTTTTTT.

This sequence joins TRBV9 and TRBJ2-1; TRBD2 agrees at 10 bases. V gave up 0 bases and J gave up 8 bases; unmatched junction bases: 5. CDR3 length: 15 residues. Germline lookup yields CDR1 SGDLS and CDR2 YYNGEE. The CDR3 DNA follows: TGTGCCAGCAGCGTAGGAAGCGGGAGGGCCTATGAGCAGTTCTTC. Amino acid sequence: CASSVGSGRAYEQFF. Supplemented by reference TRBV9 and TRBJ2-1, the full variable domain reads DSGVTQTPKHLITATGQRVTLRCSPRSGDLSVYWYQQSLDQGLQFLIQYYNGEERAKGNILERFSAQQFPDLHSELNLSSLELGDSALYFCASSVGSGRAYEQFFGPGTRLTVL.

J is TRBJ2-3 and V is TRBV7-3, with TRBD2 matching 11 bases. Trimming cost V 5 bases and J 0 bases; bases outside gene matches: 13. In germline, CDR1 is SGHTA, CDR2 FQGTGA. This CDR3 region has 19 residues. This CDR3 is CASSLSTSGGLTSTDTQYF. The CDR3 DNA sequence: TGTGCCAGCAGCCTCTCAACTAGCGGGGGCCTTACTAGCACAGATACGCAGTATTTT.

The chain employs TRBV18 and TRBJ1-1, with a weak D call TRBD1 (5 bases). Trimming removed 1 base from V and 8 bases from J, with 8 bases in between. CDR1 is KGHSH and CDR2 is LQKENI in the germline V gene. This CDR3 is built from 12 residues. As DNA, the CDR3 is TGTGCCAGCTCACCACGGGGGAGGGAAGCTTTCTTT. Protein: CASSPRGREAFF.

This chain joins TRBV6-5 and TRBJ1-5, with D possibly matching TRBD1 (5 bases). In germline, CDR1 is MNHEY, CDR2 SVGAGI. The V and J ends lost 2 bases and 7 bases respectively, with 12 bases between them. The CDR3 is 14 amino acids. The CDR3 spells CASSYIGAGQPQHF. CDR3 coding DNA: TGTGCCAGCAGTTACATAGGGGCGGGCCAGCCCCAGCATTTT.

CDR3 residues: CASGPGQGMVEQYF. The CDR3 DNA follows: TGTGCCAGTGGGCCGGGACAGGGGATGGTCGAGCAGTACTTC. The V gene is TRBV19, the J gene TRBJ2-7; the match to TRBD1 covers 10 bases. The CDR3 totals 14 residues. The trim removed 8 bases at V and 6 bases at J, leaving 10 bases unmatched. CDR1 LNHDA and CDR2 SQIVND come from the germline V gene (reference sequence).

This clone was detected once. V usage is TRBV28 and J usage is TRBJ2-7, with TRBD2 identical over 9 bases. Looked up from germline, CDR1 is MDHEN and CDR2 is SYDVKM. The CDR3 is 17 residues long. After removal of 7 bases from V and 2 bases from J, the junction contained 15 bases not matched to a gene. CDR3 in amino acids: CASTPAPPSGVTYEQYF. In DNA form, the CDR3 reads TGTGCCAGCACCCCCGCCCCCCCTAGCGGGGTTACCTACGAGCAGTACTTC.

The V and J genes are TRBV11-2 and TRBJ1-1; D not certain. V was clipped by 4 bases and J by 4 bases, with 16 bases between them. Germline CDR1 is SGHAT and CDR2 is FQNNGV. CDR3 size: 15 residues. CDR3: CASSSELRSGTEAFF. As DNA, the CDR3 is TGTGCCAGCAGCTCGGAACTCAGGTCGGGCACTGAAGCTTTCTTT.

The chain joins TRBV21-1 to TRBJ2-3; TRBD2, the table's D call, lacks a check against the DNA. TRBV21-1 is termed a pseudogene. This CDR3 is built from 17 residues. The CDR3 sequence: CASTLLKPGLFTDTQYF. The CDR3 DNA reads TGTGCCAGCACCCTTCTTAAACCGGGACTCTTCACAGATACGCAGTATTTT.

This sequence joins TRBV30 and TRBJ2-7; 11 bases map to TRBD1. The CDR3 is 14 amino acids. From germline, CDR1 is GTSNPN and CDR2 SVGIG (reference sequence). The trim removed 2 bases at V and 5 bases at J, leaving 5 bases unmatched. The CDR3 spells CAWSLWDRGNEQYF. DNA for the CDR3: TGTGCCTGGAGTCTTTGGGACAGGGGGAACGAGCAGTACTTC.

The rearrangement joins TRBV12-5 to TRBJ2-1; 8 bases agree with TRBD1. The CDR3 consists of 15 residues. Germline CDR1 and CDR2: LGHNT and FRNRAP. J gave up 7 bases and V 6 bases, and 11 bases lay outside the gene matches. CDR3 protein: CASGPDRERLNEQFF. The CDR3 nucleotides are TGTGCTAGTGGACCGGACAGGGAGAGGTTGAATGAGCAGTTCTTC.

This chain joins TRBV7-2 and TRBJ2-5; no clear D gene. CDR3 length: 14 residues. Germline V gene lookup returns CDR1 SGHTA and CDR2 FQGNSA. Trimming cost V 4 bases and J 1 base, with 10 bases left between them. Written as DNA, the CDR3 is TGTGCCAGCAGCTCGCGTCGGACCCAAGAGACCCAGTACTTC. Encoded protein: CASSSRRTQETQYF.